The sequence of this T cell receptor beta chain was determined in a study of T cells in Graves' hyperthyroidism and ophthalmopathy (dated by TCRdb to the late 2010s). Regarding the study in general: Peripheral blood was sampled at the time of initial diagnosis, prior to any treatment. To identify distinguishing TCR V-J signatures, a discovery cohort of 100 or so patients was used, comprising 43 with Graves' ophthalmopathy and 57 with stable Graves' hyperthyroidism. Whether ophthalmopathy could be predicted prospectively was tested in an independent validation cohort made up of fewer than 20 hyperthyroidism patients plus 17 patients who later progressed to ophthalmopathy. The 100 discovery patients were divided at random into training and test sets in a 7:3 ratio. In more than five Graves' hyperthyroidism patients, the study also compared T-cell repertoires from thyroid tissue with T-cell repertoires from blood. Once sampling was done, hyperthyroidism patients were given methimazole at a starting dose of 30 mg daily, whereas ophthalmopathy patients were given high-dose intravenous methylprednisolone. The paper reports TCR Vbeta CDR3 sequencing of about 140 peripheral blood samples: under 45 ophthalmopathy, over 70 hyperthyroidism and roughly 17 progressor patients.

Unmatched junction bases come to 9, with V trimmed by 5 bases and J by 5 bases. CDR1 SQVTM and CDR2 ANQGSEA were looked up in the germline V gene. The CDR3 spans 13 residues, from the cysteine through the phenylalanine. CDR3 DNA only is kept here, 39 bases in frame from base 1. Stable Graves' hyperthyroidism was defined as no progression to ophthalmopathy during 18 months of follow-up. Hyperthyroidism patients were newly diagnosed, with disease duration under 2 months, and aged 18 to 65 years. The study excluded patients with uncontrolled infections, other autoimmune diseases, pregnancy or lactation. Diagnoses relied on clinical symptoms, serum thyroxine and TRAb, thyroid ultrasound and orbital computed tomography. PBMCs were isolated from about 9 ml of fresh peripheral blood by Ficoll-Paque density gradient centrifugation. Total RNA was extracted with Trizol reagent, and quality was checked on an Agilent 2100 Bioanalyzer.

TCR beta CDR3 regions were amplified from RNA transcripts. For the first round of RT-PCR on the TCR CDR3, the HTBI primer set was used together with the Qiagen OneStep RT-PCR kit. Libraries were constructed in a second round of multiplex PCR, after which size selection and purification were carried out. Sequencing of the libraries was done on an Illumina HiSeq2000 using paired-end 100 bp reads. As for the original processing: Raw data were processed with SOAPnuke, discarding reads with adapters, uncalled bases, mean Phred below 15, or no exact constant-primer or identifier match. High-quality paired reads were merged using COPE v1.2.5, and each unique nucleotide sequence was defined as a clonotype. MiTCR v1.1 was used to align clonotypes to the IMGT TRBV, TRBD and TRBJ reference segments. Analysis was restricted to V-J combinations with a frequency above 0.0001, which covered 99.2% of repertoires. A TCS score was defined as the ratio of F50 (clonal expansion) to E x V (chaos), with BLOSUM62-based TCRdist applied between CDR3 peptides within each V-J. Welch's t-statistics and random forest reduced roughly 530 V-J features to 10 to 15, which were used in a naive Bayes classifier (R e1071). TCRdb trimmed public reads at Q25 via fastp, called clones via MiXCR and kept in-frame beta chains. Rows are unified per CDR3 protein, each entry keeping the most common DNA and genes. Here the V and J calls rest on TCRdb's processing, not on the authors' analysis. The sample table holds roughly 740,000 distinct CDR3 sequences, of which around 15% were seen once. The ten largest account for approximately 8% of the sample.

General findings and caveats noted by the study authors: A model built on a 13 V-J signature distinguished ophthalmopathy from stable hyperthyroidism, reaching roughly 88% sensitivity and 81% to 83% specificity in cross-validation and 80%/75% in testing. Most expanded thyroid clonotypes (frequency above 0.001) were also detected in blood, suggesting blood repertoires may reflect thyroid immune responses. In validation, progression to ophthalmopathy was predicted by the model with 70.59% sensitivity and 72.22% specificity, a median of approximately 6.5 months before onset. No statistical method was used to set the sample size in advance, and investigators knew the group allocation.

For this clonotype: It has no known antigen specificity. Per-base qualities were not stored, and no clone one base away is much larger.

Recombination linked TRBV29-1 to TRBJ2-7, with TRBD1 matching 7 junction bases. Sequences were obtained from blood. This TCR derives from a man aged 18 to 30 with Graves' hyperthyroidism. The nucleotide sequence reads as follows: TGCAGCGTTATTCGGGACAGTTCCCACGAGCAGTACTTC. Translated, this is CSVIRDSSHEQYF.